Listed below are T cell receptor beta chains from one sample, sequenced in a study of neurological immune-mediated disorders. Using its own MiXCR run on the 5' RACE reads, TCRdb lists one record per CDR3 protein. Found here are around 30,000 distinct CDR3 sequences, over 4% of them singletons; the top ten hold around 23%. The sequencing sample was made of PBMCs. These receptors all come from a man aged 18 to 35 in good health. CDR3s include the opening cysteine and the closing phenylalanine or tryptophan. The D gene is left open where the match is weak. Size is stated for part of the rows, as once, few or many counts, or as a class when the clone is expanded.

cdr3_nt,cdr3_aa,clone_size,d_call,v_call,j_call
TGTGCCAGCTCATGGGGGGCCCGGACCGATGGCTACACCTTC,CASSWGARTDGYTF,many,.,TRBV27,TRBJ1-2
TGTGCCAGCAGCCCCCAACAGGGAGTCTCGAACACTGAAGCTTTCTTT,CASSPQQGVSNTEAFF,many,.,TRBV7-6,TRBJ1-1
TGTGCCAGCAGCTTTCGCCCTGCCATAGACAGGGTGGGCTATGGCTACACCTTC,CASSFRPAIDRVGYGYTF,many,TRBD1,TRBV5-5,TRBJ1-2
TGTGCCAGCAGCACGAGAGGGAAAGGCAATCAGCCCCAGCATTTT,CASSTRGKGNQPQHF,many,.,TRBV6-2/TRBV6-3,TRBJ1-5
TGTGCCAGCAGCTTATCTGCAGGGGGGTACACCGGGGAGCTGTTTTTT,CASSLSAGGYTGELFF,many,.,TRBV7-3,TRBJ2-2
TGCAGTGCTAGAGATAATCCGGGACAGGCCAATCAGCCCCAGCATTTT,CSARDNPGQANQPQHF,many,TRBD1,TRBV20-1,TRBJ1-5
TGCAGTGCTCCCGAACTGCCCCGGTTGGATCAGCCCCAGCATTTT,CSAPELPRLDQPQHF,many,.,TRBV20-1,TRBJ1-5
TGTGCCATCAGTGACCAGGGTAGGTCACCCCTCCACTTT,CAISDQGRSPLHF,many,.,TRBV10-3,TRBJ1-6
TGCGCCAGCAGCTTGGAAGGACAGGGGGAGACCCAGTACTTC,CASSLEGQGETQYF,many,TRBD1,TRBV5-1,TRBJ2-5
TGTGCCAGCAGCTTAAACGGCGGGGGGGTAGATACGCAGTATTTT,CASSLNGGGVDTQYF,many,TRBD2,TRBV7-2,TRBJ2-3
TGCAGCGCGGGACAGGGGGCTGAAAAACTGTTTTTT,CSAGQGAEKLFF,many,TRBD1,TRBV29-1,TRBJ1-4
TGCAGTGCTCGCGACAGGAGCGCGACAAAACTGTTTTTT,CSARDRSATKLFF,many,.,TRBV20-1,TRBJ1-4
TGTGCCAGCAGCCCCACCTACGCGACGGATCTGAATGAAAAACTGTTTTTT,CASSPTYATDLNEKLFF,many,.,TRBV7-9,TRBJ1-4
TGTGCCAGCAGTTTCGGGGGGACCTGGAAAGAGGTTACTGAAAAACTGTTTTTT,CASSFGGTWKEVTEKLFF,.,.,TRBV28,TRBJ1-4
TGTGCCAGCTCTCCCCGGGCGGCGGGCTATAGCAATCAGCCCCAGCATTTT,CASSPRAAGYSNQPQHF,many,.,TRBV18,TRBJ1-5
TGCGCCAGCAGCCAGGGACTAGGCACCTACGAGCAGTACTTC,CASSQGLGTYEQYF,many,TRBD2,TRBV4-3,TRBJ2-7
TGTGCCAGCAGTCTGACAGGCGGAAATAATTCACCCCTCCACTTT,CASSLTGGNNSPLHF,many,.,TRBV12-3/TRBV12-4,TRBJ1-6
TGTGCCAGCAGCTTGACGGGGGGAACAGATACGCAGTATTTT,CASSLTGGTDTQYF,many,TRBD2,TRBV7-9,TRBJ2-3
TGTGCCAGCAGCTGGGGGGGGTCGGCGCAGTACTTC,CASSWGGSAQYF,.,TRBD2,TRBV7-9,TRBJ2-7
TGTGCCAGTAACATGGACAGGGGGCTAGGGAATCAGCCCCAGCATTTT,CASNMDRGLGNQPQHF,many,TRBD1,TRBV19,TRBJ1-5
TGTGCCAGCAGTTCCAAGACAGGTTGGAACACTGAAGCTTTCTTT,CASSSKTGWNTEAFF,many,.,TRBV7-9,TRBJ1-1
TGTGCCAGCAGCCTGGGGGTGTTTAGTCAGCCCCAGCATTTT,CASSLGVFSQPQHF,many,.,TRBV5-6,TRBJ1-5
TGTGCCATCAGCTTAGACGGTACCGGGGAGCTGTTTTTT,CAISLDGTGELFF,many,.,TRBV10-3,TRBJ2-2
TGCGCCAGCAGCTTGGTGCAGGCTTCCACTGAAGCTTTCTTT,CASSLVQASTEAFF,many,.,TRBV5-1,TRBJ1-1
TGCGCCAGCCGCAGTGCCACAGGTGGTGGCTACACCTTC,CASRSATGGGYTF,many,.,TRBV5-1,TRBJ1-2
TGCGCCAGCAGCCCAGCCCCGGGGTGGTATGGCTACACCTTC,CASSPAPGWYGYTF,.,.,TRBV5-1,TRBJ1-2
TGTGCCAGCGGGTGGAATTCACCCCTCCACTTT,CASGWNSPLHF,many,.,TRBV2,TRBJ1-6
TGCGCCAGCACAGAGGGCTACGAGCAGTACTTC,CASTEGYEQYF,many,.,TRBV5-1,TRBJ2-7
TGCAGTGCCCATACGGCGAGCACAGATACGCAGTATTTT,CSAHTASTDTQYF,many,.,TRBV20-1,TRBJ2-3
TGTGCCAGCAGACAGGGGATTCAGTACTTC,CASRQGIQYF,medium-sized,TRBD1,TRBV12-3/TRBV12-4,TRBJ2-4
TGTGCCAGCAGCAAACAGGGATTGGAGACCCAGTACTTC,CASSKQGLETQYF,many,.,TRBV7-9,TRBJ2-5
TGTGCCAGCAGTTTATCCCCAGGGGTGGAGGGCTACACCTTC,CASSLSPGVEGYTF,many,.,TRBV27,TRBJ1-2
TGTGCCAGCAGCGCCCCCCTAGACTCTGGGGCCAACGTCCTGACTTTC,CASSAPLDSGANVLTF,many,.,TRBV9,TRBJ2-6
TGCGCCAGCAGCCAAGATTGGCTAGCGGGGGGGAATGAGCAGTTCTTC,CASSQDWLAGGNEQFF,many,TRBD2,TRBV4-1,TRBJ2-1
TGCAGTGCCGCTGACAGGGGCGAAGAGACCCAGTACTTC,CSAADRGEETQYF,many,TRBD1,TRBV20-1,TRBJ2-5
TGTGCCATCAGGATGTCGGGGCCCGGGGAGCTGTTTTTT,CAIRMSGPGELFF,many,.,TRBV10-3,TRBJ2-2
TGCGCCAGCAGCTTGGATTGGTCGGCGATCTCCTACGAGCAGTACTTC,CASSLDWSAISYEQYF,many,.,TRBV5-1,TRBJ2-7
TGTGCCAGCAGCTTAGGGCCGGGTGGTTCAGGTCAGCCCCAGCATTTT,CASSLGPGGSGQPQHF,many,.,TRBV7-2,TRBJ1-5
TGTGCCAGCAGTGACTGGGCAAGGGGGTCCGAGCAGTACTTC,CASSDWARGSEQYF,many,.,TRBV25-1,TRBJ2-7
TGCAGCGGGCAGCTGGGCAATCAGCCCCAGCATTTT,CSGQLGNQPQHF,many,.,TRBV29-1,TRBJ1-5
TGTGCCAGCAGTTACTCGCGGGCAGATACGCAGTATTTT,CASSYSRADTQYF,many,.,TRBV6-5,TRBJ2-3
TGTGCCAGCAGCGTAGGTGTGGCAGAGACCCAGTACTTC,CASSVGVAETQYF,many,.,TRBV9,TRBJ2-5
TGCGCCAGCAACCCCGGGACGGATTCACCCCTCCACTTT,CASNPGTDSPLHF,many,.,TRBV5-1,TRBJ1-6
TGTGCCAGCAGCCCGACGGACGGTACGGGGACCCAGTACTTC,CASSPTDGTGTQYF,many,.,TRBV21-1,TRBJ2-5
TGCAGCGTTGTAATGTTTAATGAAAAACTGTTTTTT,CSVVMFNEKLFF,many,.,TRBV29-1,TRBJ1-4
TGTGCCAGTAGTGTACCCCGCCAGTCTGGGGTGAACACTGAAGCTTTCTTT,CASSVPRQSGVNTEAFF,many,.,TRBV19,TRBJ1-1
TGTGCCAGCAGCTCGGACCGCGCCAAAAACATTCAGTACTTC,CASSSDRAKNIQYF,many,.,TRBV7-9,TRBJ2-4
TGCGCCAGCAGCCAAGATTGGCTAGCGGGAGAGGAGACCCAGTACTTC,CASSQDWLAGEETQYF,many,TRBD2,TRBV4-1,TRBJ2-5
TGTGCCAGCAGCTTGGACGGTTCGTCGGGAAACACCATATATTTT,CASSLDGSSGNTIYF,many,.,TRBV5-5,TRBJ1-3